Detailed here is one TCR beta chain. Its target is unknown. This specimen belongs to a study of STAT5B mutations in CD4+ large granular lymphocyte leukemia. General study results and limits: No patients shared main leukemic clonotypes, though about 26% appeared at low frequency elsewhere.

Profiled with immunoSEQ multiplex PCR; TCRdb holds only in-frame clones, not every one. The table records about 22,000 clones, under 80% of them present only once. The receptor was derived from a human donor in good health. Specimen: CD4+ T cells from blood buffy coats.

CDR3 residues: CASSLDLLAVQETQYF. CDR3 coding DNA: TGTGCCAGCAGCTTAGATCTCCTAGCGGTCCAAGAGACCCAGTACTTC. The chain employs TRBV11-2 and TRBJ2-5; the match to TRBD2 covers 7 bases. The CDR3 length is 16 residues. Germline CDR1 is SGHAT and CDR2 is FQNNGV. The J segment lost 1 base and the V segment lost 0 bases, leaving 5 bases of the junction unmatched. Filled out from reference TRBV11-2 and TRBJ2-5, the complete variable domain reads EAGVAQSPRYKIIEKRQSVAFWCNPISGHATLYWYQQILGQGPKLLIQFQNNGVVDDSQLPKDRFSAERLKGVDSTLKIQPAKLEDSAVYLCASSLDLLAVQETQYFGPGTRLLVL.